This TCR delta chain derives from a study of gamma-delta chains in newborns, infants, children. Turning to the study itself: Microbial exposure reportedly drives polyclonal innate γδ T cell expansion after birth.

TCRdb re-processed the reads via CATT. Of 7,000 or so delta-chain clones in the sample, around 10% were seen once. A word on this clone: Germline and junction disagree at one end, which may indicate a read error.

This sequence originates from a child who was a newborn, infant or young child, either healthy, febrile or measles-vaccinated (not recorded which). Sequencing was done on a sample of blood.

The CDR3 DNA is TGTGCCTGCGACATCCTGGGGGGAGAGTACACCGATAAACTCATCTTT. It specifies CACDILGGEYTDKLIF. The chain combines TRDV2 with TRDJ1; 7 bases agree with TRDD3. The J gene, missing from TCRdb, was assigned here through DNA to germline matching. The CDR3 is made up of 16 amino acids. Germline CDR1 reads GEAIGNYY; CDR2 reads EKD.